In its sample, the clone carrying this T cell receptor beta chain was seen a few times. Its specificity is not known. CD8+CD4-CCR7+CD45RA+ cells were sorted as naive CD8 T cells. This entry belongs to a study of molecular identifiers for immune sequencing clone quantification. General observations from the study: Should identical TCR molecules share a barcode, the sizes of highly expanded clones could be underestimated.

Germline V gene sequence: CDR1 DFQATT, CDR2 SNEGSKA (reference sequence). Between the trimmed V and J ends, which lost 1 base and 1 base, there was a span of 11 bases. The CDR3 has 14 residues. From the PCR reads, TCRdb called clonotypes with MiXCR, one entry per CDR3 protein. This repertoire shows a few hundred thousand distinct CDR3 sequences, 20% to 25% found once; its top ten account for 0.84%. The sample consisted of naive CD8+ T cells from blood, with Jurkat cell RNA spiked in. Subset given: FACS-sorted CD8+CD4-CCR7+CD45RA+ naive T cells. The gene calls are TRBV20-1 and TRBJ2-7; perhaps TRBD1 as D (5 bases). The receptor comes from a human donor in good health. Some libraries in this study had Jurkat cell RNA spiked in. DNA for the CDR3: TGCAGTGCTAGAGTAGGGGCCCAATCCTACGAGCAGTACTTC. Translated: CSARVGAQSYEQYF.